This T cell receptor beta chain was profiled in a study of T cells in Graves' hyperthyroidism and ophthalmopathy. There are many counts of this clonotype. RNA transcripts served as the template for amplifying TCR beta CDR3 regions. The TCR CDR3 was amplified in a first-round RT-PCR using the HTBI primer set. TCRdb called the multiplex PCR reads again in MiXCR, with one record for every CDR3 protein. The top ten hold roughly 10% of the sample, which has about 740,000 distinct CDR3 sequences, 14% seen once. The CDR3 covers 14 residues. Germline V gene lookup returns CDR1 SNHLY and CDR2 FYNNEI. V shed 8 bases and J shed 4 bases, with 17 bases lying between them.

Sequencing input: blood. This TCR derives from a woman under 30 with Graves' hyperthyroidism. This chain joins TRBV2 and TRBJ1-2; D might be TRBD1 (6 bases). CDR3 sequence (DNA): TGTGCCAGCTTCCCCGGGACAACTTTCTATGGCTACACCTTC. As protein: CASFPGTTFYGYTF.